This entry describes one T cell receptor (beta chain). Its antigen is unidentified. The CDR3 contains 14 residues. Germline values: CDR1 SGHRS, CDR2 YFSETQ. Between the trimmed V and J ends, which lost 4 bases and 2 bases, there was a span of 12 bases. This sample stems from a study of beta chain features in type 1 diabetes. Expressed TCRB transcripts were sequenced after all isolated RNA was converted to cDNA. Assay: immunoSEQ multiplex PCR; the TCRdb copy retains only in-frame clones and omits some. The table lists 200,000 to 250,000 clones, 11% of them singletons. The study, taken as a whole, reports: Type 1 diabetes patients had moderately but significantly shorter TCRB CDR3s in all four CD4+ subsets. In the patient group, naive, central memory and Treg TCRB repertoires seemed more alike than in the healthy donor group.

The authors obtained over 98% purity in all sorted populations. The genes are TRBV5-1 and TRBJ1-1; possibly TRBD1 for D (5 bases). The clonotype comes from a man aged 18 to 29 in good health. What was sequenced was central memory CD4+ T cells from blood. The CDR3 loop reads CASSDQTVNTEAFF. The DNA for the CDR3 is TGCGCCAGCAGCGATCAGACAGTCAACACTGAAGCTTTCTTT. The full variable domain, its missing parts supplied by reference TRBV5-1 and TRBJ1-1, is KAGVTQTPRYLIKTRGQQVTLSCSPISGHRSVSWYQQTPGQGLQFLFEYFSETQRNKGNFPGRFSGRQFSNSRSEMNVSTLELGDSALYLCASSDQTVNTEAFFGQGTRLTVV.